Listed here is a single T cell receptor beta chain. Its cognate antigen is unknown. These data belong to a study of T cell responses to AZD1222 COVID-19 vaccine. Study-wide findings and caveats: Only 5 or 6 individuals given AZD1222 were seropositive at baseline.

The CDR3 runs to 15 residues. Trimming stripped 5 bases from V and 0 bases from J, with 11 bases between. CDR1 is MNHEY and CDR2 is SVGAGI in the germline V gene. Assay: immunoSEQ multiplex PCR; the TCRdb copy retains only in-frame clones and omits some. The repertoire includes 130,000 or so clones, approximately 86% of them detected once, and roughly 12% sits in the top ten. This clonotype originated in an adult in good health. The chain carries TRBV6-5 and TRBJ1-3; D ambiguous. The sequencing used peripheral blood, collected on day 0 of AZD1222 vaccination. The CDR3 sequence is CASSPSGGSGNTIYF. CDR3 DNA: TGTGCCAGCAGTCCCAGTGGTGGCTCTGGAAACACCATATATTTT.